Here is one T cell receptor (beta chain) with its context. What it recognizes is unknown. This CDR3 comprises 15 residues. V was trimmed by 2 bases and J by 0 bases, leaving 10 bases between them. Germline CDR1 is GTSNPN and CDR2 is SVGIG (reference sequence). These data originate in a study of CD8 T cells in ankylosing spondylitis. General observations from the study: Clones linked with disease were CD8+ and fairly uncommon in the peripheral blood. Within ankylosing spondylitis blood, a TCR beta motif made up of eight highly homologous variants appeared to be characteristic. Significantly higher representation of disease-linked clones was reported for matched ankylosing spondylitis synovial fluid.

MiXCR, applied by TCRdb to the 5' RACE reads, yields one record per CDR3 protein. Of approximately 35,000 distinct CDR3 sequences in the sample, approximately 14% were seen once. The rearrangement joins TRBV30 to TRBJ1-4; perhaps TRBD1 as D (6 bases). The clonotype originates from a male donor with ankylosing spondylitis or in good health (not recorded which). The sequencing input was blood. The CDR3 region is CAWSTWTATNEKLFF. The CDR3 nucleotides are TGTGCCTGGAGTACCTGGACAGCAACTAATGAAAAACTGTTTTTT.